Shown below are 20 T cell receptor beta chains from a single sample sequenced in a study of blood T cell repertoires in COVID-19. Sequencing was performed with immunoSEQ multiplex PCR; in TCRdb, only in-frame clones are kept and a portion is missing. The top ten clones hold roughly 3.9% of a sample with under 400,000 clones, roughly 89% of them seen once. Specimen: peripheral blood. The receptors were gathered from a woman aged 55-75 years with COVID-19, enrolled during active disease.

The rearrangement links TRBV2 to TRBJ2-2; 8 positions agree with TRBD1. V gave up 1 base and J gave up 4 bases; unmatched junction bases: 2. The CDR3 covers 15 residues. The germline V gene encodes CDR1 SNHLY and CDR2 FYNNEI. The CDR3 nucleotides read TGTGCCAGCAGTGAAGGGACAGGGCTCACCGGGGAGCTGTTTTTT. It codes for CASSEGTGLTGELFF. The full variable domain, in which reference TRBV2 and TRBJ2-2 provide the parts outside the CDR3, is EPEVTQTPSHQVTQMGQEVILRCVPISNHLYFYWYRQILGQKVEFLVSFYNNEISEKSEIFDDQFSVERPDGSNFTLKIRSTKLEDSAMYFCASSEGTGLTGELFFGEGSRLTVL.

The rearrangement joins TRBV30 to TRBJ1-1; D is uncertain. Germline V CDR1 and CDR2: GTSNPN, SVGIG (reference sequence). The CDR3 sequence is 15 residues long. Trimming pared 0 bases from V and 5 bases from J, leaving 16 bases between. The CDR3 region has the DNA TGTGCCTGGAGTGTAAAGGGTTCGGGGAGTACTGAAGCTTTCTTT. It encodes CAWSVKGSGSTEAFF.

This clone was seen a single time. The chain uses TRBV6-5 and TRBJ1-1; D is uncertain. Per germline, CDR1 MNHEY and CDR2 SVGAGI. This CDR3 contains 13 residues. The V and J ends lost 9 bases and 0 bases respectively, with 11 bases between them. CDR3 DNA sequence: TGTGCCAGTGGCAGTTACATGAACACTGAAGCTTTCTTT. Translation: CASGSYMNTEAFF.

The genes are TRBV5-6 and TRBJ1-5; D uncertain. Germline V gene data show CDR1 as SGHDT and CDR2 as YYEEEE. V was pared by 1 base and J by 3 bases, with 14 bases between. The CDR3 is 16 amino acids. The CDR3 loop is CASSLWGAGPNQPQHF. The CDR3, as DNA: TGTGCCAGCAGCTTGTGGGGAGCAGGCCCCAATCAGCCCCAGCATTTT.

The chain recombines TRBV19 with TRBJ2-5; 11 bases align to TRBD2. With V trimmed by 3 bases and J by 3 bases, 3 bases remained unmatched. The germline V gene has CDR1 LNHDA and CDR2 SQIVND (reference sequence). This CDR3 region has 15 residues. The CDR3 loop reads CASSMLAGGKETQYF. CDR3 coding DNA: TGTGCCAGTAGTATGCTAGCGGGGGGTAAAGAGACCCAGTACTTC.

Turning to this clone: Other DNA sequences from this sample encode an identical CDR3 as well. The CDR3 spells CASSLGPSTDTQYF. The CDR3 DNA sequence: TGCGCCAGCAGCTTGGGGCCGAGCACAGATACGCAGTATTTT. The genes are TRBV5-1 and TRBJ2-3; D gene uncertain. CDR1 and CDR2 from the germline V gene are SGHRS and YFSETQ. The CDR3 is 14 residues long. Trimming removed 0 bases at V and 0 bases at J, with 5 bases between.

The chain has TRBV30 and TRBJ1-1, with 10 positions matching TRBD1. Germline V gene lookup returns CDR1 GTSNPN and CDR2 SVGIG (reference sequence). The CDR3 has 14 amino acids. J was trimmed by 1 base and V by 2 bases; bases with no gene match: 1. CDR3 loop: CAWSRDRGNTEAFF. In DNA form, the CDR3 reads TGTGCCTGGAGTAGGGACAGGGGGAACACTGAAGCTTTCTTT.

CDR3 nucleotide sequence: TGTGCCAGCTCACGGGTTTTGGCGGAGGCGGAGACCCAGTACTTC. It encodes CASSRVLAEAETQYF. The rearrangement joins TRBV18 to TRBJ2-5; possibly TRBD2 for D (5 bases). There are 15 residues in the CDR3. CDR1 is KGHSH, CDR2 LQKENI, per germline. The V and J ends lost 4 bases and 5 bases respectively, with 17 bases between them.

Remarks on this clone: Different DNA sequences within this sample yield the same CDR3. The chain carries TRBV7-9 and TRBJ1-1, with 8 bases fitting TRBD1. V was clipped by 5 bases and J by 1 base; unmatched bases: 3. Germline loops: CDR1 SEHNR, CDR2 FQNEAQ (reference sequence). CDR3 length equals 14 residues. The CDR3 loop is CASSPDRGNTEAFF. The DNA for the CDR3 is TGTGCCAGCAGCCCAGACAGGGGGAACACTGAAGCTTTCTTT. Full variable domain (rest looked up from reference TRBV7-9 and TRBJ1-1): DTGVSQNPRHKITKRGQNVTFRCDPISEHNRLYWYRQTLGQGPEFLTYFQNEAQLEKSRLLSDRFSAERPKGSFSTLEIQRTEQGDSAMYLCASSPDRGNTEAFFGQGTRLTVV.

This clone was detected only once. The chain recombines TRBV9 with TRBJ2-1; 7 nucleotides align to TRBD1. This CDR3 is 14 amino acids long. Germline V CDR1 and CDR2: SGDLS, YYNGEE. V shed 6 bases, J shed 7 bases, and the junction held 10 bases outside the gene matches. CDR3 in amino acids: CASNTGTARNEQFF. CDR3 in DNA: TGTGCCAGCAACACCGGGACAGCCAGAAATGAGCAGTTCTTC.

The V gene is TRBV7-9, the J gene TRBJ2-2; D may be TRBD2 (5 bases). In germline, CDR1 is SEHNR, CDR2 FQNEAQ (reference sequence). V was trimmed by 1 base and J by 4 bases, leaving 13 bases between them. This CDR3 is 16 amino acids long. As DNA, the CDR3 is TGTGCCAGCAGCTTAGAGGTCGGGAAGATCACCGGGGAGCTGTTTTTT. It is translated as CASSLEVGKITGELFF. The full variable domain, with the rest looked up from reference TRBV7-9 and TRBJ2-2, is DTGVSQNPRHKITKRGQNVTFRCDPISEHNRLYWYRQTLGQGPEFLTYFQNEAQLEKSRLLSDRFSAERPKGSFSTLEIQRTEQGDSAMYLCASSLEVGKITGELFFGEGSRLTVL.

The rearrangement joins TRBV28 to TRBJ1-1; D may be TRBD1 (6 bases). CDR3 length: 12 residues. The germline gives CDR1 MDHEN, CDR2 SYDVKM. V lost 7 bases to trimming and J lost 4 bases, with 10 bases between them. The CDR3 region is CASKLDSTEAFF. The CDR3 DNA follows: TGTGCCAGCAAACTGGACAGCACTGAAGCTTTCTTT.

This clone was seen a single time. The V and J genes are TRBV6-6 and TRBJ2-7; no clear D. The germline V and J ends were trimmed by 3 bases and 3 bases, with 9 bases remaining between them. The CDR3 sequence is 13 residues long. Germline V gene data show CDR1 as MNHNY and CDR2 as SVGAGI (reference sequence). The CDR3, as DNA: TGTGCCAGCAGTTATGAGGAAAGCTACGAGCAGTACTTC. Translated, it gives CASSYEESYEQYF.

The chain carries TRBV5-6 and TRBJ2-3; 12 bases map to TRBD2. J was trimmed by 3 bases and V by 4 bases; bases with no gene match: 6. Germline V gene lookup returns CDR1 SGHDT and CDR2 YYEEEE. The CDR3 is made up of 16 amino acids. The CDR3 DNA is TGTGCCAGCAGCGCCCTAGCGGGGGGGCGGACAGATACGCAGTATTTT. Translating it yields CASSALAGGRTDTQYF.

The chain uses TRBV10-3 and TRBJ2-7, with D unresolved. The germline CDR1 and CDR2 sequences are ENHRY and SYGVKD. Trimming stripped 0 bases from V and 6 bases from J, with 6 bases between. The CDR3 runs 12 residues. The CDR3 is CAISESGVEQYF. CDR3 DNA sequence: TGTGCCATCAGTGAGTCGGGCGTCGAGCAGTACTTC.

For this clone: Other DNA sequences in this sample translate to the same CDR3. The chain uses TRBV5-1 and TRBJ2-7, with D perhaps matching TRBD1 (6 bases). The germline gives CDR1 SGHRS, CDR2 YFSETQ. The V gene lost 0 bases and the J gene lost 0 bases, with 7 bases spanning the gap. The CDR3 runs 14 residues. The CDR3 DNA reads TGCGCCAGCAGCTTGGTGGACAGCTCCTACGAGCAGTACTTC. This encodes CASSLVDSSYEQYF.

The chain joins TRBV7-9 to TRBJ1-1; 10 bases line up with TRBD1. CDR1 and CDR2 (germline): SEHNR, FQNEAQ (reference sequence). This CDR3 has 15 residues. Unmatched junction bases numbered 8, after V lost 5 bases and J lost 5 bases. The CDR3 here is CASSRTGTGVTEAFF. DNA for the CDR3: TGTGCCAGCAGCCGTACCGGGACAGGGGTAACTGAAGCTTTCTTT.

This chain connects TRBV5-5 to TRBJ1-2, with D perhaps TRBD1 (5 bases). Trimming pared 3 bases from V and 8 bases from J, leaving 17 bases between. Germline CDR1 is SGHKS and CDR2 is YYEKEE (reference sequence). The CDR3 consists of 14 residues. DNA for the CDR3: TGTGCCAGCAGCTCGGGACCCCTGGCGGGGGGCTACACCTTC. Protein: CASSSGPLAGGYTF.

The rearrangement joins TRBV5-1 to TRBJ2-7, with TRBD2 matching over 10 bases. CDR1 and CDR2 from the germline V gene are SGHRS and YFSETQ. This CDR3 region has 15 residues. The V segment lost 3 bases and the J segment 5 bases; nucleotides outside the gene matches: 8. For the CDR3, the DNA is TGCGCCAGCAGCTCCCAGGTAGCGGGGGGTCACGAGCAGTACTTC. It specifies CASSSQVAGGHEQYF. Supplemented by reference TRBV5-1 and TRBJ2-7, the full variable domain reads KAGVTQTPRYLIKTRGQQVTLSCSPISGHRSVSWYQQTPGQGLQFLFEYFSETQRNKGNFPGRFSGRQFSNSRSEMNVSTLELGDSALYLCASSSQVAGGHEQYFGPGTRLTVT.

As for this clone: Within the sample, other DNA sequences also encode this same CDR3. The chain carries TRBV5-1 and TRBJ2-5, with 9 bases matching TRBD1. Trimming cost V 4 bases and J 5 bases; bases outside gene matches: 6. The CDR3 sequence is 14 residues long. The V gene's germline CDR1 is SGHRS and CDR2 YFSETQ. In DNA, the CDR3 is TGCGCCAGCAGCCCGGGACAGGGAGGGGAGACCCAGTACTTC. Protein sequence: CASSPGQGGETQYF.